A single sample is the source of the 16 T cell receptor beta chains below, sequenced in a study of Graves' ophthalmopathy and Graves' hyperthyroidism. Amplification targeted the TCR beta CDR3 regions, with RNA transcripts as the source material. The library came from an HTBI-primed first-round RT-PCR and a second-round multiplex PCR. TCRdb reprocessed the multiplex PCR reads with MiXCR, giving one entry per CDR3 protein. The sample has fewer than 600,000 distinct CDR3 sequences; about 15% are singletons. Sequencing was carried out using blood. The source of these receptors is a woman in her 30s with Graves' ophthalmopathy.

This clonotype has ten or more counts. This clone may be a read error of a much larger clone one base away. CDR3 sequence: CAISERGNTEAFF. In nucleotides, the CDR3 is TGTGCCATCAGTGAACGGGGGAACACTGAAGCTTTCTTT. The chain is built from TRBV10-3 and TRBJ1-1; D is uncertain. The CDR3 has 13 residues. The V gene lost 3 bases and the J gene lost 1 base, with 6 bases spanning the gap. The germline V gene encodes CDR1 ENHRY and CDR2 SYGVKD.

This clonotype has ten or more counts. The V gene is TRBV30, the J gene TRBJ2-7; the D is unclear. Trimming removed 0 bases at V and 5 bases at J, with 8 bases between. Germline values: CDR1 GTSNPN, CDR2 SVGIG (reference sequence). The CDR3 totals 12 residues. The CDR3 loop is CAWSVLGNEQYF. CDR3 coding DNA: TGTGCCTGGAGTGTACTTGGGAACGAGCAGTACTTC.

The table lists this clonotype with a few counts. The chain recombines TRBV30 with TRBJ2-5; D is possibly TRBD1 (5 bases). The CDR3 spans 12 residues. The ends were cut back, 3 bases at V and 7 bases at J, with 12 bases in the middle. The V gene's germline CDR1 is GTSNPN and CDR2 SVGIG (reference sequence). CDR3 protein: CAWSQGFGTQYF. CDR3 nucleotides: TGTGCCTGGAGCCAGGGTTTTGGGACCCAGTACTTC.

This clonotype appeared many times. J is TRBJ1-5 and V is TRBV12-3 or TRBV12-4; D unresolved. This CDR3 has 14 amino acids. V was cut by 5 bases and J by 2 bases, with 10 bases left in between. The CDR3 DNA sequence: TGTGCCAGCAGTCCCCACGGGGGCAATCAGCCCCAGCATTTT. The encoded protein is CASSPHGGNQPQHF.

In the case of this clonotype: This may come from a read error, since a much larger clone is one base off. The chain has TRBV4-1 and TRBJ1-5, with D unresolved. CDR3 length equals 16 residues. Germline CDR1 reads MGHRA; CDR2 reads YSYEKL. The V end lost 0 bases, the J end lost 6 bases, and 15 bases lay between the germline ends. The CDR3 sequence: CASSQEPAADGQPQHF. CDR3 nucleotides: TGCGCCAGCAGCCAAGAACCAGCGGCTGACGGTCAGCCCCAGCATTTT.

Turning to this clonotype: No conserved phenylalanine or tryptophan is present at the end of the CDR3, so a read error is the likely explanation. The chain employs TRBV12-3 or TRBV12-4 and TRBJ1-2; 7 bases map to TRBD1. The CDR3 covers 12 residues. The CDR3 nucleotides are TGTGCCAGTAGTTGGACAGGTGCTGGCTACACCTAC. Translation: CASSWTGAGYTY.

Ten or more counts support this clonotype. At one end the junction does not follow the germline gene, possibly because of a read error. The rearrangement joins TRBV6-2 or TRBV6-3 to TRBJ2-4; tentative D call: TRBD1 (7 bases). The CDR3 sequence is 14 residues long. Germline-derived CDR1 and CDR2 are MNHEY and SVGEGT. The CDR3 protein is CASSYSGGKGTDFF. CDR3 coding DNA: TGTGCCAGCAGTTACTCGGGCGGGAAAGGGACAGATTTCTTC.

This clonotype occurred many times. The rearrangement uses TRBV11-2 and TRBJ2-7, with D possibly TRBD2 on 6 matching bases. In germline, CDR1 is SGHAT, CDR2 FQNNGV. V was trimmed by 0 bases and J by 4 bases, leaving 13 bases between them. The CDR3 is 15 amino acids. CDR3 bases: TGTGCCAGCAGCTTAGATTGGACGGGAGCTTACGAGCAGTACTTC. This encodes CASSLDWTGAYEQYF.

This clonotype has at least ten counts. The rearrangement joins TRBV11-3 to TRBJ2-2, with D possibly being TRBD1 (5 bases). This CDR3 is 13 amino acids long. The V and J ends lost 5 bases and 3 bases respectively, with 7 bases between them. The germline V gene has CDR1 SGHNT and CDR2 YENEEA. The CDR3 loop is CASSRQYTGELFF. CDR3 nucleotide sequence: TGTGCCAGCAGCCGACAGTACACCGGGGAGCTGTTTTTT.

This clonotype was seen more than once but under ten times. The V gene is TRBV27, the J gene TRBJ2-7, with a weak D call TRBD1 (6 bases). This CDR3 has 15 residues. Trimming shortened V by 8 bases and J by 0 bases, and 17 bases separated the two germline ends. Germline assignment: CDR1 MNHEY and CDR2 SMNVEV (reference sequence). The CDR3 is CASPATGCSSYEQYF. CDR3 DNA: TGTGCCAGCCCAGCGACAGGCTGTAGCTCCTACGAGCAGTACTTC.

This clonotype has ten or more counts. V and J are TRBV7-3 and TRBJ2-2, with D hard to call. V was cut by 5 bases and J by 5 bases, with 9 bases left in between. CDR3 length equals 13 residues. In germline, CDR1 is SGHTA, CDR2 FQGTGA. This CDR3 is CASSAAVTGELFF. The CDR3 bases are TGTGCCAGCAGCGCTGCAGTGACCGGGGAGCTGTTTTTT.

The CDR3 loop is CASSWLDTQYF. The DNA of the CDR3 is TGTGCCAGCAGTTGGTTAGATACGCAGTATTTT. This sequence joins TRBV6-5 and TRBJ2-3; D uncertain. Deletions cut 4 bases from V and 5 bases from J, with 4 bases between. This CDR3 is 11 amino acids long. Germline CDR1 and CDR2: MNHEY and SVGAGI.

This clonotype was detected many times. The chain's CDR3 is CASSELGATGNTGELFF. CDR3 nucleotides: TGTGCCAGCAGTGAATTAGGGGCGACTGGGAACACCGGGGAGCTGTTTTTT. This chain uses TRBV25-1 with TRBJ2-2, with TRBD1 as a possible D gene (5 bases). V gave up 1 base and J gave up 1 base, with 13 bases separating them. The CDR3 spans 17 residues. The germline V gene encodes CDR1 MGHDK and CDR2 SYGVNS.

This clonotype was picked up many times. The chain uses TRBV12-3 or TRBV12-4 and TRBJ1-1; D gene unclear. The V end lost 2 bases, the J end lost 2 bases, and 15 bases lay between the germline ends. The CDR3 extends over 16 amino acids. This CDR3 reads CASSLRRGGGNTEAFF. The CDR3 DNA is TGTGCCAGCAGTTTAAGAAGAGGAGGCGGAAACACTGAAGCTTTCTTT.

This sequence joins TRBV7-8 and TRBJ2-5; 9 positions match TRBD1. With 5 bases clipped from V and 2 bases from J, the junction kept 12 bases outside the gene matches. The germline gives CDR1 SGHVS, CDR2 FQNEAQ. The CDR3 is 17 amino acids. The CDR3 is CASSLHYPGQGQETQYF. CDR3 bases: TGTGCCAGCAGCCTGCATTACCCGGGACAGGGACAAGAGACCCAGTACTTC.

This clonotype was picked up many times. A much larger clone differs by one base, so this may be a read error. The rearrangement links TRBV10-3 to TRBJ1-1; possibly TRBD1 for D (6 bases). The CDR3 runs 13 residues. Germline CDR1 ENHRY, CDR2 SYGVKD. The V end was cut by 5 bases, the J end by 1 base, with 8 bases between. The CDR3 reads CAISYRENTEAFF. The CDR3 DNA reads TGTGCCATCAGTTACAGGGAGAACACTGAAGCTTTCTTT.